The rows below give T cell receptor beta chains drawn from one sample of a study of post-analysis software for immune sequencing data. TCRdb reanalysed the PCR reads using MiXCR and keeps one entry per CDR3 protein. The table lists about 620,000 distinct CDR3 sequences, 44% of them singletons. Material for sequencing was blood. Receptors originate from a girl between 5 and 17 years old with multiple sclerosis. Both conserved end residues are part of each CDR3.

V gene	J gene	CDR3 protein
TRBV12-3/TRBV12-4	TRBJ1-2	CASSLRTGGEDGYTF
TRBV2	TRBJ2-3	CASRGGSGYTDTQYF
TRBV12-3/TRBV12-4	TRBJ2-5	CASSLRGQGRKTQYF
TRBV7-9	TRBJ1-1	CASTWWGRLNTEAFF
TRBV5-1	TRBJ2-7	CASRIAGTASYEQYF
TRBV29-1	TRBJ2-7	CSVEDQDRGREQYF
TRBV4-1	TRBJ2-5	CASSQGGPTETQYF
TRBV4-1	TRBJ2-1	CASSQSGDEQFF
TRBV20-1	TRBJ2-7	CSATPSGGSVEQYF
TRBV6-5	TRBJ2-4	CASVALNIQYF
TRBV20-1	TRBJ1-2	CSATTGGVYGYTF
TRBV5-5	TRBJ2-1	CASSLRGTGSYNEQFF
TRBV5-1	TRBJ2-7	CASSLTFGNSYEQYF
TRBV29-1	TRBJ1-1	CSVRVQYRGTEAFF
TRBV5-1	TRBJ1-5	CASSLARGGNQPQHF
TRBV30	TRBJ1-5	CAWAGTEGQPQHF
TRBV6-2/TRBV6-3	TRBJ2-7	CASSYSTGNEQYF
TRBV6-1	TRBJ2-7	CASSLRGALSSYEQYF
TRBV20-1	TRBJ1-5	CSASKNSNQPQHF
TRBV4-1	TRBJ2-7	CASSQDTRIQYF
TRBV20-1	TRBJ2-3	CSARLTDYTDTQYF
TRBV6-5	TRBJ2-1	CASSYSADEQFF
TRBV12-3/TRBV12-4	TRBJ1-5	CASSLNQRGPQHF
TRBV5-1	TRBJ2-3	CASSRTTSGASTDTQYF
TRBV5-6	TRBJ1-1	CASSMRFRNTEAFF